The 4 T cell receptor beta chains presented below share a single source sample, sequenced in a study of cytomegalovirus exposure and HLA in healthy donors. Produced via immunoSEQ multiplex PCR; TCRdb's table is partial and in-frame only. Of more than 90,000 clones in the sample, about 87% were seen once. Material: PBMCs. These receptors were obtained from a man between 18 and 29 years old in good health and CMV-seronegative.

The CDR3 DNA follows: TGTGCCAGCAGCGTAGGAGGACGGGGCGGGAGCTCCTACGAGCAGTACTTC. Protein product: CASSVGGRGGSSYEQYF. The gene calls are TRBV9 and TRBJ2-7; 7 bases are a match to TRBD2. V trimming: 0 bases; J trimming: 0 bases; junction bases outside the gene matches: 9. Germline V gene sequence: CDR1 SGDLS, CDR2 YYNGEE. The CDR3 extends over 17 amino acids. Full variable domain (remainder filled in from reference TRBV9 and TRBJ2-7): DSGVTQTPKHLITATGQRVTLRCSPRSGDLSVYWYQQSLDQGLQFLIQYYNGEERAKGNILERFSAQQFPDLHSELNLSSLELGDSALYFCASSVGGRGGSSYEQYFGPGTRLTVT.

The chain links TRBV7-9 to TRBJ2-2, with D possibly matching TRBD2 (7 bases). This CDR3 has 15 amino acids. Per germline, CDR1 SEHNR and CDR2 FQNEAQ (reference sequence). V was shortened by 2 bases and J by 6 bases, with 13 bases between the two germline ends. CDR3 loop: CASSLRGAQSGELFF. CDR3 DNA sequence: TGTGCCAGCAGCTTACGGGGGGCCCAGTCCGGGGAGCTGTTTTTT.

The chain uses TRBV11-2 and TRBJ2-2; D possibly corresponds to TRBD1 (6 bases). Germline loops: CDR1 SGHAT, CDR2 FQNNGV. The CDR3 extends over 15 amino acids. V lost 4 bases and J lost 5, with 14 bases in between. The CDR3, as DNA: TGTGCCAGCAGCTCACAGGGAAGTGGAACCGGGGAGCTGTTTTTT. It yields the protein CASSSQGSGTGELFF.

The rearrangement uses TRBV4-3 and TRBJ2-2, with D tentatively TRBD1 (6 bases). CDR1 and CDR2 (germline): LGHNA, YSLEER. Trimming removed 0 bases from V and 12 bases from J, with 20 bases in between. The length of the CDR3 is 16 residues. The CDR3 coding sequence is TGCGCCAGCAGCCAAGATCTCCTCGCTGGGGGCGGTAAGCTGTTTTTT. Translation gives CASSQDLLAGGGKLFF.